The entry that follows covers one T cell receptor (beta chain) sequence. This sample was taken from a study of shared clonotypes between healthy human individuals. On the study more broadly: The study enrolled a couple of women and a few men aged 18 to 49.

Clones were read by immunoSEQ multiplex PCR, and TCRdb kept only the in-frame ones, dropping some. Of some 1,900,000 clones in the sample, about 95% were seen once. CD8 cells classed as naive were CD45RO-negative and positively selected for CCR7, excluding terminally differentiated effector memory CD45RA+ cells. The CDR3 covers 15 residues. The V gene lost 0 bases and the J gene lost 7 bases, with 15 bases spanning the gap. Germline V gives CDR1 PRHDT, CDR2 FYEKMQ (reference sequence). The TCR comes from a man aged 18-30 years in good health. The sample comprised naive CD8+ T cells sorted from blood. This chain joins TRBV13 and TRBJ1-1, with TRBD1 as a possible D gene (5 bases). CDR3 in DNA: TGTGCCAGCAGCTTAGGCCTAATGGGGCAGCTTGAAGCTTTCTTT. This encodes CASSLGLMGQLEAFF.